This T cell receptor beta chain was found in a study of monozygotic twins with inflammatory bowel disease. TCRdb reprocessed the 5' RACE reads and stores each CDR3 protein as one record, lacking DNA. The sample has around 400,000 distinct CDR3 sequences, and its top ten clones hold 2% to 3%. The germline V gene has CDR1 SGHRS and CDR2 YFSETQ. This CDR3 has 16 residues. The clonotype was recovered from a human donor with ulcerative colitis or Crohn's disease, or a healthy co-twin of an affected twin (not recorded which). V gene TRBV5-1 combines with J gene TRBJ2-4; TCRdb's D gene call, TRBD2, goes unchecked for lack of DNA. The sample taken for sequencing was blood. The chain's CDR3 is CASSTGIALAKNIQYF.